These T cell receptor beta chains were read from a single sample in a study of T cell responses to AZD1222 COVID-19 vaccine. Clones were read by immunoSEQ multiplex PCR, and TCRdb kept only the in-frame ones, dropping some. The table records under 150,000 clones, under 90% of them present only once. Sample: peripheral blood, taken 28 days after the second AZD1222 dose. These receptors originate from an adult who received the AZD1222 COVID-19 vaccine. The CDR3 runs from the conserved cysteine through the conserved F or W. A D gene is named only where the DNA matches it firmly. Clone sizes are given selectively: once, few, many, or a class where the clone is expanded.

j_call clone_size d_call v_call cdr3_nt cdr3_aa
TRBJ2-7 - - TRBV7-9 TGTGCCAGCAGCTTACGGGCAGCCAACTCCTACGAGCAGTACTTC CASSLRAANSYEQYF
TRBJ2-7 - - TRBV2 TGTGCCAGCAGTGAAATAGGGAGCTCCTACGAGCAGTACTTC CASSEIGSSYEQYF
TRBJ2-1 - - TRBV4-3 TGCGCCAGCAGCCAAGAACCCTACAATGAGCAGTTCTTC CASSQEPYNEQFF
TRBJ1-1 - - TRBV19 TGTGCCAGTACCCACCCCCGGGGGACTGAAGCTTTCTTT CASTHPRGTEAFF
TRBJ1-6 few - TRBV6-6 TGTGCCAGCAGGGCAGAGAACTATAATTCACCCCTCCACTTT CASRAENYNSPLHF
TRBJ1-1 - - TRBV11-1 TGTGCCAGCAGCCCTGGGTCGAACACTGAAGCTTTCTTT CASSPGSNTEAFF
TRBJ1-2 - TRBD1 TRBV28 TGTGCCAGCACCCTCTGGGACAGCAATAACTATGGCTACACCTTC CASTLWDSNNYGYTF
TRBJ1-1 - - TRBV11-2 TGTGCCAGCAGCCCCAGGCAGGCCTTGGGCACTGAAGCTTTCTTT CASSPRQALGTEAFF
TRBJ2-1 - - TRBV6-5 TGTGCCAGCACCCCCCCTGGGGGTTCCTACAATGAGCAGTTCTTC CASTPPGGSYNEQFF
TRBJ2-1 - - TRBV19 TGTGCCAGTAGTATCAGGGGGGGCGGGCAGTTCTTC CASSIRGGGQFF
TRBJ1-6 - - TRBV6-6 TGTGCCAGCAGCTTAGACAGGCCTGACTATAATTCACCCCTCCACTTT CASSLDRPDYNSPLHF
TRBJ2-1 - - TRBV6-4 TGTGCCAGCAGTGACTCAGGGTCAGTGAGGCGGTTCTTC CASSDSGSVRRFF
TRBJ2-1 - - TRBV30 TGTGCCTGTCGATGGGACTCCAATGAGCAGTTCTTC CACRWDSNEQFF
TRBJ1-1 - - TRBV30 TGTGCCTGGAGTGTAGGGGTATCTGTCTCCACTGAAGCTTTCTTT CAWSVGVSVSTEAFF
TRBJ1-2 once - TRBV10-2 TGCGCCAGCAGTGAGGGGGGAGGCTATGGCTACACCTTC CASSEGGGYGYTF
TRBJ1-6 - TRBD1 TRBV7-9 TGTGCCAGCAGCCCCGGGACAGGGGGCAGGAATTCACCCCTCCACTTT CASSPGTGGRNSPLHF
TRBJ1-3 many TRBD1 TRBV30 TGTGCCTGGAGCCACGAGACAGGGGGCTCCTCTGGAAACACCATATATTTT CAWSHETGGSSGNTIYF
TRBJ1-5 - - TRBV6-5 TGTGCCAGCACAGGGTGGTTAGAGCCCCAGCATTTT CASTGWLEPQHF
TRBJ2-7 - - TRBV3-1/TRBV3-2 TGTGCCAGCAGCCAAGAGGGAGTTGTGGGCGAGCAGTACTTC CASSQEGVVGEQYF
TRBJ2-5 - TRBD2 TRBV5-1 TGCGCCAGCAGCCCATTAGGTTTAGCGGGGGGTAAAGAGACCCAGTACTTC CASSPLGLAGGKETQYF
TRBJ2-3 - TRBD2 TRBV13 TGTGCCAGCAGCTCAGCACCTCTTAGCGGGGGATTGACAGATACGCAGTATTTT CASSSAPLSGGLTDTQYF
TRBJ1-4 - - TRBV6-5 TGTGCCAGCAGTTACGGGGCAACTAATGAAAAACTGTTTTTT CASSYGATNEKLFF
TRBJ2-1 - TRBD2 TRBV6-5 TGTGCCAGCAGTTACTCGCCTAGCGGTTCCTACAATGAGCAGTTCTTC CASSYSPSGSYNEQFF
TRBJ1-6 - - TRBV6-5 TGTGCCAGCAAGCAGGACCCGAATTCACCCCTCCACTTT CASKQDPNSPLHF
TRBJ2-3 - TRBD1 TRBV30 TGTGCCTGGAGTCCCGGGACAGGGGCAGATACGCAGTATTTT CAWSPGTGADTQYF
TRBJ1-2 - - TRBV2 TGTGCCAGCAGTGAAGGGGGGGATCTAAACTATGGCTACACCTTC CASSEGGDLNYGYTF
TRBJ2-1 - TRBD2 TRBV5-1 TGCGCCAGCAGCTTACTAGCGGGAGATCGTGAGCAGTTCTTC CASSLLAGDREQFF
TRBJ2-3 - - TRBV6-1 TGTGCCAGCAGTGACCAAGGAACTAGCACAGATACGCAGTATTTT CASSDQGTSTDTQYF
TRBJ2-1 - - TRBV11-3 TGTGCCAGCAGCTTAACCGGCGACAGGTCGGGGAATGAGCAGTTCTTC CASSLTGDRSGNEQFF
TRBJ2-2 few TRBD2 TRBV9 TGTGCCAGCAGCTTAGCGGGAGGGTACACCGGGGAGCTGTTTTTT CASSLAGGYTGELFF
TRBJ1-3 - - TRBV25-1 TGTGCCAGCAACCAGGGGAGCTCTGGAAACACCATATATTTT CASNQGSSGNTIYF
TRBJ1-5 - TRBD1 TRBV10-3 TGTGCCATCAGTGAGGGGGACAGGGGTCGGAGCAATCAGCCCCAGCATTTT CAISEGDRGRSNQPQHF
TRBJ1-5 - TRBD1 TRBV27 TGTGCCAGCAGTTTGGGACAGGGCAATCAGCCCCAGCATTTT CASSLGQGNQPQHF
TRBJ1-1 once TRBD1 TRBV5-6 TGTGCCAGCAGCTTACAGGGGCAGGGCACTGAAGCTTTCTTT CASSLQGQGTEAFF
TRBJ1-1 - TRBD1 TRBV7-8 TGTGCCAGCAGCGCCGGGACAGGGGGCACGAGCACTGAAGCTTTCTTT CASSAGTGGTSTEAFF
TRBJ2-1 - TRBD1 TRBV24-1 TGTGCCACCGCACCGGGACAGGGGGCGAAAGATGAGCAGTTCTTC CATAPGQGAKDEQFF
TRBJ1-2 - - TRBV3-1/TRBV3-2 TGTGCCAGCAGCCAAGATCCCCCTCCGGGTCGCTATGGCTACACCTTC CASSQDPPPGRYGYTF
TRBJ1-2 few - TRBV6-5 TGTGCCAGCTCCCCAAGGGGTCAGGGGCATGGCTACACCTTC CASSPRGQGHGYTF
TRBJ1-5 - - TRBV6-4 TGTGCCAGCAGCGTAGGACGGCGAACCAATCAGCCCCAGCATTTT CASSVGRRTNQPQHF
TRBJ2-7 - TRBD1 TRBV6-5 TGTGCCAGCAGTTTCCGACAGGGCCAGCAGTACTTC CASSFRQGQQYF
TRBJ1-6 - - TRBV6-5 TGTGCCAGCAGCCGCGGTGAGGCAGGATCATCACCCCTCCACTTT CASSRGEAGSSPLHF
TRBJ2-2 - - TRBV11-2 TGTGCCAGCAGCTTACCGGGACCGATAATGTACATCGGGGAGCTGTTTTTT CASSLPGPIMYIGELFF
TRBJ1-4 - TRBD1 TRBV6-5 TGTGCCAGCAGTTACCGGGACAGGGGACCGATCGAAAAACTGTTTTTT CASSYRDRGPIEKLFF
TRBJ2-5 - - TRBV19 TGTGCCAGTAGTGTAGGAGGTACTATAAGTCGGGAGACCCAGTACTTC CASSVGGTISRETQYF